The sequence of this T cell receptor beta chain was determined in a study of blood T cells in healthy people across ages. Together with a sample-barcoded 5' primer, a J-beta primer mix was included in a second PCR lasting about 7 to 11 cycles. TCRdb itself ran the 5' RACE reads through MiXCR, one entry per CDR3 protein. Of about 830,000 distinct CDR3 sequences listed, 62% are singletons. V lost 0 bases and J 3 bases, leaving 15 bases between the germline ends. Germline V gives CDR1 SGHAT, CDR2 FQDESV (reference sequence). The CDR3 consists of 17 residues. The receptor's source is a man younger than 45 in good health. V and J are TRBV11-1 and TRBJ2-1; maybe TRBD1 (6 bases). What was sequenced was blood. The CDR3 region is CASSLAGRARGYNEQFF. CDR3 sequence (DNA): TGTGCCAGCAGCTTAGCCGGCAGGGCCAGGGGCTACAATGAGCAGTTCTTC. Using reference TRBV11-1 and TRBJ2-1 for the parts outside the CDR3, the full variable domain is EAEVAQSPRYKITEKSQAVAFWCDPISGHATLYWYRQILGQGPELLVQFQDESVVDDSQLPKDRFSAERLKGVDSTLKIQPAELGDSAMYLCASSLAGRARGYNEQFFGPGTRLTVL.